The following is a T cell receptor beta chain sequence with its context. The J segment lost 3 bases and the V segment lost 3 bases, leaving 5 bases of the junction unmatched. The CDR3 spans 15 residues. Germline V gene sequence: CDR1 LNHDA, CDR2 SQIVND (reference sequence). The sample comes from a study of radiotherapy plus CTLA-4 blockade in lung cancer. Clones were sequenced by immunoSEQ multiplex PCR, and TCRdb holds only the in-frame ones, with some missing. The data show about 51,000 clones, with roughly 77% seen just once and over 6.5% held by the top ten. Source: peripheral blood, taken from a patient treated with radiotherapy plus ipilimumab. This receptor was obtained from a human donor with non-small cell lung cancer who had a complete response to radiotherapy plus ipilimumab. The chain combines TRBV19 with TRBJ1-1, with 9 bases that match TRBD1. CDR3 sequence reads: CASSITGQGDTEAFF. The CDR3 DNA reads TGTGCCAGTAGTATCACGGGACAGGGAGACACTGAAGCTTTCTTT.